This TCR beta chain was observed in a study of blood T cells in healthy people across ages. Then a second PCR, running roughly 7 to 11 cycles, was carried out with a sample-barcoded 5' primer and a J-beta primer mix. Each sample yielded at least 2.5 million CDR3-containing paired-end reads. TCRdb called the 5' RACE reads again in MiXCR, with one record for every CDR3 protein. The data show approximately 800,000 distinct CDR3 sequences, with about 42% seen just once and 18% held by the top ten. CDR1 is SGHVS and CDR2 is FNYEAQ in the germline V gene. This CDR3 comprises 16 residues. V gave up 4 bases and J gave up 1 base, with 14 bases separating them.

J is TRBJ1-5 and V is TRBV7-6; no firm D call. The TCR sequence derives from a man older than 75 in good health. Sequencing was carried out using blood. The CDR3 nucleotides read TGTGCCAGCAGCTCAGCGGTTTCGAGGAGCAATCAGCCCCAGCATTTT. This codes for CASSSAVSRSNQPQHF.